Sequencing of this TCR beta chain was carried out in a study of T cells in Graves' hyperthyroidism and ophthalmopathy. General study findings and limits: Ophthalmopathy was predicted by the model a median of roughly 6.7 months ahead of onset.

It was RNA transcripts that yielded the amplified TCR beta CDR3 regions. RT-PCR in the first round (using the HTBI primer set) targeted the TCR CDR3. TCRdb reanalysed the multiplex PCR reads using MiXCR and keeps one entry per CDR3 protein. The sample has some 580,000 distinct CDR3 sequences; approximately 15% are singletons. In regard to this clonotype: Antigen unknown.

Specimen: blood. The TCR sequence derives from a woman between 40 and 55 years old with Graves' ophthalmopathy.

CDR3: CASSFPGGTGELFF. CDR3 DNA sequence: TGTGCCAGCAGTTTCCCAGGGGGCACCGGGGAGCTGTTTTTT. The V and J genes are TRBV6-9 and TRBJ2-2; 7 positions match TRBD1. This CDR3 is 14 amino acids long. Per germline, CDR1 MNHGY and CDR2 SVAAGI. With V trimmed by 4 bases and J by 4 bases, 3 bases remained unmatched.